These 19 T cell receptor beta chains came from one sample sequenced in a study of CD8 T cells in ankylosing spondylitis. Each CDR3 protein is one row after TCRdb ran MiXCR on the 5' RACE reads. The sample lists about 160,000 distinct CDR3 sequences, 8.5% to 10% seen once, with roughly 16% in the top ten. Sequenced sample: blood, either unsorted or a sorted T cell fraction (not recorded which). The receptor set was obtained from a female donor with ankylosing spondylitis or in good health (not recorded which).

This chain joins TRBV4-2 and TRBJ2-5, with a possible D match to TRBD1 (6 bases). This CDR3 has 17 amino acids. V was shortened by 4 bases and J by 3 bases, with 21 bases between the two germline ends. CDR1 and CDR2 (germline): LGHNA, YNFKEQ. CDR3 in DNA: TGTGCCAGCAGCCGCCAACGGGTCGGACAGCACGAAGAGACCCAGTACTTC. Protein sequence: CASSRQRVGQHEETQYF.

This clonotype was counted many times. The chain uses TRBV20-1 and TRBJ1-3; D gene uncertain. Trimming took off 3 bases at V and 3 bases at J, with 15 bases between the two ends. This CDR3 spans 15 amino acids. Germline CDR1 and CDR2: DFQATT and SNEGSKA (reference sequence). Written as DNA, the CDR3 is TGCAGTGCTAGCCATGGGTGGCGGAGTGGAAACACCATATATTTT. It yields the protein CSASHGWRSGNTIYF.

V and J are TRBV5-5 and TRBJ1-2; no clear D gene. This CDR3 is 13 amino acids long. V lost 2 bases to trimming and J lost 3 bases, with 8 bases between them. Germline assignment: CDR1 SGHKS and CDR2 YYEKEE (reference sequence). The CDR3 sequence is CASSFGLDYGYTF. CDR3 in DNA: TGTGCCAGCAGCTTTGGGCTGGACTATGGCTACACCTTC.

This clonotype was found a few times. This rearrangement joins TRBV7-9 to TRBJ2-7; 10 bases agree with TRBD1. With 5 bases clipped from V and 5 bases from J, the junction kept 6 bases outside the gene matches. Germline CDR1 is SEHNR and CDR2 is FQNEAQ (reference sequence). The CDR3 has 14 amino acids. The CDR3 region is CASSPGQGFNEQYF. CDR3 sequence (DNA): TGTGCCAGCAGCCCGGGACAGGGGTTCAACGAGCAGTACTTC.

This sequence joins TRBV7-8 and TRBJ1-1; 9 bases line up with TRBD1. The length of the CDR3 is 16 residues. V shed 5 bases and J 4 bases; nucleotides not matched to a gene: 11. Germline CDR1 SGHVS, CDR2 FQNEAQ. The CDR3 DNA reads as TGTGCCAGCAGCCCCCTCAGACAGGGGGGAAGCACTGAAGCTTTCTTT. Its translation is CASSPLRQGGSTEAFF.

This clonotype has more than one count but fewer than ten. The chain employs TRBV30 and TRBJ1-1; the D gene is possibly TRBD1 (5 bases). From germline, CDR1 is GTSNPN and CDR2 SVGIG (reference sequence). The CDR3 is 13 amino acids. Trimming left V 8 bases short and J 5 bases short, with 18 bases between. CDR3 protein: CAGQAGGSTEAFF. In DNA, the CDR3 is TGTGCCGGGCAAGCGGGGGGGAGTACTGAAGCTTTCTTT.

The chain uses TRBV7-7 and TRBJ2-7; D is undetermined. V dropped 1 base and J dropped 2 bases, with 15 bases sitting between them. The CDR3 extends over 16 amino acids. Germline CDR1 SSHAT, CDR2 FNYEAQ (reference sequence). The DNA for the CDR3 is TGTGCCAGCAGCTTAGGGGCCGGGTCGCCACCCTACGAGCAGTACTTC. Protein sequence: CASSLGAGSPPYEQYF.

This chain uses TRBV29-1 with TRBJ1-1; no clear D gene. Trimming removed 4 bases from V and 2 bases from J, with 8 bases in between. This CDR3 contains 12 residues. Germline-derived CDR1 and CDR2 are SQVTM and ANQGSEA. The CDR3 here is CSVGSTNTEAFF. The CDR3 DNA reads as TGCAGCGTTGGCAGCACCAACACTGAAGCTTTCTTT. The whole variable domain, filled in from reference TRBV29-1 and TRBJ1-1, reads SAVISQKPSRDICQRGTSLTIQCQVDSQVTMMFWYRQQPGQSLTLIATANQGSEATYESGFVIDKFPISRPNLTFSTLTVSNMSPEDSSIYLCSVGSTNTEAFFGQGTRLTVV.

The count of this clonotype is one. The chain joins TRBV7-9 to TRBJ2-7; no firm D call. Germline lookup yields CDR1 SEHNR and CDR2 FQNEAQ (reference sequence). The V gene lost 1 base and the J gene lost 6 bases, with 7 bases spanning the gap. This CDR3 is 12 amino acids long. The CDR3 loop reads CASSLVNGEQYF. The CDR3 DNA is TGTGCCAGCAGCTTAGTGAATGGCGAGCAGTACTTC.

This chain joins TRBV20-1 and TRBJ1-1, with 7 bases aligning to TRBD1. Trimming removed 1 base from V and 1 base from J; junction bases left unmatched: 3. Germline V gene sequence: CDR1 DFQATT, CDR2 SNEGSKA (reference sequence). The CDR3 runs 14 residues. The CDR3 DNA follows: TGCAGTGCTAGAGTGGGACAGTGGAACACTGAAGCTTTCTTT. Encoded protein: CSARVGQWNTEAFF.

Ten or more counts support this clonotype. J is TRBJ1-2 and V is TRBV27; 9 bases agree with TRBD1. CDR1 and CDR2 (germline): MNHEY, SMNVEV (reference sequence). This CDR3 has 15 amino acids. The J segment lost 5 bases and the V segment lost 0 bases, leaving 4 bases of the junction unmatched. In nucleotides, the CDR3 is TGTGCCAGCAGTTTATCGGCGACAGGGGGTTATGGCTACACCTTC. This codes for CASSLSATGGYGYTF.

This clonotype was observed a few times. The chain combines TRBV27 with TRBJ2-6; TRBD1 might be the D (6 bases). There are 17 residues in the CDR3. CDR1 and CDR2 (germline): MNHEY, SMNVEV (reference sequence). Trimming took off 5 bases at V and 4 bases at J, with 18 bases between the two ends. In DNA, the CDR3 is TGTGCCAGCAGTCCGGGAACTGGGACATCCGGGGCCAACGTCCTGACTTTC. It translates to CASSPGTGTSGANVLTF.

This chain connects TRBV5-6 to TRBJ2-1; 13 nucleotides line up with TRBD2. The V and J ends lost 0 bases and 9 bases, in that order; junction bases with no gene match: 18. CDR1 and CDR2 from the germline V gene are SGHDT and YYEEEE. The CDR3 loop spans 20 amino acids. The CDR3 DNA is TGTGCCAGCAGCTTGGCCAATTCCGTACTAGCGGGAGGGTCTATCGGTGAGCAGTTCTTC. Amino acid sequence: CASSLANSVLAGGSIGEQFF.

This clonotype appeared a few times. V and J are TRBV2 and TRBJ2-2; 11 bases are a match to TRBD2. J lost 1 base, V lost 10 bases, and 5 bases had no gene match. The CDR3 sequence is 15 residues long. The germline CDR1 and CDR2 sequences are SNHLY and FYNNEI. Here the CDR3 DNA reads TGTGCCACCGGCGGGACTAGCGGGAACACCGGGGAGCTGTTTTTT. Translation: CATGGTSGNTGELFF.

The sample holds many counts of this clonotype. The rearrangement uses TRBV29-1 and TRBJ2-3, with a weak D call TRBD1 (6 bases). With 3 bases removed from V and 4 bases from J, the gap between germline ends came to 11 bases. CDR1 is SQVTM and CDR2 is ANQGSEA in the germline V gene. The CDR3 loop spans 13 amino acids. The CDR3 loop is CSVDGKGADTQYF. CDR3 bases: TGCAGCGTTGACGGGAAGGGGGCAGATACGCAGTATTTT.

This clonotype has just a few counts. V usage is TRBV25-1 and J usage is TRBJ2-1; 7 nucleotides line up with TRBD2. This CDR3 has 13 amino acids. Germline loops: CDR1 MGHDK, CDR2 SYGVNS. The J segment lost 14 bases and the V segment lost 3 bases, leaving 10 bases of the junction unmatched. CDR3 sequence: CASSEGGAVGKFF. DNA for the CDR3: TGTGCCAGCAGTGAGGGAGGGGCGGTTGGGAAGTTCTTC.

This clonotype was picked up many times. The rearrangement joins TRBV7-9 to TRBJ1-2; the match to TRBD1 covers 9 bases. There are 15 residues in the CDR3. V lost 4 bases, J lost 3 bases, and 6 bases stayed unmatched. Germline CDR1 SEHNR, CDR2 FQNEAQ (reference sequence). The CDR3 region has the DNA TGTGCCAGCAGCTCCCCGGGGGACAGGGACTATGGCTACACCTTC. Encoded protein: CASSSPGDRDYGYTF.

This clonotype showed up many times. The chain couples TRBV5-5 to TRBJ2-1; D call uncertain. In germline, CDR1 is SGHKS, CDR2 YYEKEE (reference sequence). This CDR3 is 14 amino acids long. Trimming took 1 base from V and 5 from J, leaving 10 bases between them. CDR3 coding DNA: TGTGCCAGCAGCTTGAACACAATGGACAATGAGCAGTTCTTC. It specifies CASSLNTMDNEQFF.

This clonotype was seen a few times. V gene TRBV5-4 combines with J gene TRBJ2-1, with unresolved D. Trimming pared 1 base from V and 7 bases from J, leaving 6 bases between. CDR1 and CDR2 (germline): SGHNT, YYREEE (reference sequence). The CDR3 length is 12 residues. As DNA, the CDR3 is TGTGCCAGCAGCTTGAAAAGTAATGAGCAGTTCTTC. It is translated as CASSLKSNEQFF. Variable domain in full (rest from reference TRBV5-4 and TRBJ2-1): ETGVTQSPTHLIKTRGQQVTLRCSSQSGHNTVSWYQQALGQGPQFIFQYYREEENGRGNFPPRFSGLQFPNYSSELNVNALELDDSALYLCASSLKSNEQFFGPGTRLTVL.